Detailed here is one T cell receptor (beta chain). What it recognizes is unknown. The record originates from a study of OX40 agonist ivuxolimab in advanced cancers. Study-level results: Determination of antigen specificity was not performed for the expanded peripheral T cells. Among the least clonally expanded were partial responders at 0.1-3.0 mg/kg.

Blood draws occurred at baseline, cycle 4 day 1, and cycle 7 day 1. Assay: immunoSEQ multiplex PCR; the TCRdb copy retains only in-frame clones and omits some. This table holds about 69,000 clones, 91% found once. Looked up from germline, CDR1 is SGHRS and CDR2 is YFSETQ. The CDR3 covers 17 residues. The junction had 13 bases not matched to a gene; V was cut back by 4 bases and J by 1 base. The TCR was taken from an adult with an advanced solid tumor such as melanoma, head and neck, liver or kidney cancer. This sample comprised CD4+ or CD8+ T cells sorted from blood, obtained in a trial of the OX40 agonist ivuxolimab. V gene TRBV5-1 combines with J gene TRBJ1-2; 7 positions agree with TRBD1. The CDR3 loop reads CASSLQTGRDYNYGYTF. CDR3 in DNA: TGCGCCAGCAGCCTCCAGACAGGGCGGGATTATAACTATGGCTACACCTTC.